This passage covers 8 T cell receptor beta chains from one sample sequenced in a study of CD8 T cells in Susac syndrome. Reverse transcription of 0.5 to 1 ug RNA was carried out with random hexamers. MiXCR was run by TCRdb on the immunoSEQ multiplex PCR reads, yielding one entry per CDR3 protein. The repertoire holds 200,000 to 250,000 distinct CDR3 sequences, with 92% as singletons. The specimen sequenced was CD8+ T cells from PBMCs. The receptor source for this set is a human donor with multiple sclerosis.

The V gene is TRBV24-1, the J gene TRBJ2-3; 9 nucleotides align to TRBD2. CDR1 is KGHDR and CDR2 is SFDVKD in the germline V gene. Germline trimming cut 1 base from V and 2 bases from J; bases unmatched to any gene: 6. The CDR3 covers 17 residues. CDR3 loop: CATSDLGGGGATDTQYF. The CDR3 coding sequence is TGTGCCACCAGTGATTTAGGCGGCGGGGGGGCCACAGATACGCAGTATTTT.

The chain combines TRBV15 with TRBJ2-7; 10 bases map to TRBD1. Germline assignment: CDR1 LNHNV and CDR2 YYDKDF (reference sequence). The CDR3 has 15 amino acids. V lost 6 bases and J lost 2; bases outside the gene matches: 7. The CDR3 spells CATSAPGQGPYEQYF. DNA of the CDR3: TGTGCCACCAGTGCCCCGGGACAGGGGCCCTACGAGCAGTACTTC.

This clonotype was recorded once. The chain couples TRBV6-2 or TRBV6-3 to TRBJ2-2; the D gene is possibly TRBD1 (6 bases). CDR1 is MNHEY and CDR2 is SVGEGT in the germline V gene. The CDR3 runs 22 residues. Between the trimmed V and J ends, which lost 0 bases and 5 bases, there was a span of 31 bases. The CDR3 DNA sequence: TGTGCCAGCAGTTACTCGGGTCTCTGGGGCCAAAGGGTCGAGGGACAAACCGGGGAGCTGTTTTTT. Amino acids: CASSYSGLWGQRVEGQTGELFF.

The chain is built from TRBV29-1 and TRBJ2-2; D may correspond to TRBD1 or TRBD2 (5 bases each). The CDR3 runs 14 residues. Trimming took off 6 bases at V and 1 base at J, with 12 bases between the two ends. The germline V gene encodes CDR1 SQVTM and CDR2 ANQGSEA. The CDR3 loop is CSVAGTQNTGELFF. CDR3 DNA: TGCAGCGTCGCCGGGACCCAGAACACCGGGGAGCTGTTTTTT.

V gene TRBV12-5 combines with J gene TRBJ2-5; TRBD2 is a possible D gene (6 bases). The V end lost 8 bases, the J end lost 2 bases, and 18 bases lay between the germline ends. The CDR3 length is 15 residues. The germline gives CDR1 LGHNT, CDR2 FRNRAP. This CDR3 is CASSPEGVGQETQYF. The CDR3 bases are TGTGCTAGTTCCCCGGAGGGAGTTGGGCAAGAGACCCAGTACTTC. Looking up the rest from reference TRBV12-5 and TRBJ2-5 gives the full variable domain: DARVTQTPRHKVTEMGQEVTMRCQPILGHNTVFWYRQTMMQGLELLAYFRNRAPLDDSGMPKDRFSAEMPDATLATLKIQPSEPRDSAVYFCASSPEGVGQETQYFGPGTRLLVL.

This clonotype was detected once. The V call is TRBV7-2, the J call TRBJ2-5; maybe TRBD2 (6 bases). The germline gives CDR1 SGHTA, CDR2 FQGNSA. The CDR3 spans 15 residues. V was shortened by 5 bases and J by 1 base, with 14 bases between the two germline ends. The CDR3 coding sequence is TGTGCCAGCAGCCGGGCGGGGCGATTCCAAGAGACCCAGTACTTC. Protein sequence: CASSRAGRFQETQYF.

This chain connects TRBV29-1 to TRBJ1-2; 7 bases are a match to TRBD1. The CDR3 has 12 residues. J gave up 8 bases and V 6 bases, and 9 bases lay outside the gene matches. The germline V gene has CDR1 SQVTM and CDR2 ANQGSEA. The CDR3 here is CSVQRQDRGYTF. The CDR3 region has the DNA TGCAGCGTCCAGAGACAGGACAGGGGCTACACCTTC. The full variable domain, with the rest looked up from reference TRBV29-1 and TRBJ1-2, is SAVISQKPSRDICQRGTSLTIQCQVDSQVTMMFWYRQQPGQSLTLIATANQGSEATYESGFVIDKFPISRPNLTFSTLTVSNMSPEDSSIYLCSVQRQDRGYTFGSGTRLTVV.

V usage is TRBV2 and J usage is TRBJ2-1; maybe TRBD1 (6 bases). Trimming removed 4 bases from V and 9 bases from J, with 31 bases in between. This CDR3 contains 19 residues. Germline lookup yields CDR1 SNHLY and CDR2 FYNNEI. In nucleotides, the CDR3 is TGTGCCAGCAGTGCTCCTCCGCTCAGTGGACAGTCCACTAGGGGTGAGCAGTTCTTC. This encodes CASSAPPLSGQSTRGEQFF.